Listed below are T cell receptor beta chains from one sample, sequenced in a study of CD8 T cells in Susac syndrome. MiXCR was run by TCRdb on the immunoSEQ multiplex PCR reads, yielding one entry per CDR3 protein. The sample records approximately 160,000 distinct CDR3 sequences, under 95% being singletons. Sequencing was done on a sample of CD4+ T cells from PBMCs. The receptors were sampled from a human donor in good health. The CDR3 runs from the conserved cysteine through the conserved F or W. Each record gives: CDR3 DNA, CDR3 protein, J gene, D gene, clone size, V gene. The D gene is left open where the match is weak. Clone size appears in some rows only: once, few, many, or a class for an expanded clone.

TGTGCCAGCAGTTTATCCTCGCTTGATGGGGGTGGCTATGGCTACACCTTC | CASSLSSLDGGGYGYTF | TRBJ1-2 | - | - | TRBV27
TGCAGTGCTAGAGGGGGTAACAGGGCAATCACCGGGGAGCTGTTTTTT | CSARGGNRAITGELFF | TRBJ2-2 | - | - | TRBV20-1
TGTGCCAGCAGCGCAGGGACAGCGAACACTGAAGCTTTCTTT | CASSAGTANTEAFF | TRBJ1-1 | TRBD1 | few | TRBV3-1
TGTGCCATCAGCCCTCAGGGTGGCCAAGAGACCCAGTACTTC | CAISPQGGQETQYF | TRBJ2-5 | - | - | TRBV10-3
TGTGCCAGCAGTTACTCGAGAGGGGGAAGGGGTCACATCCCGCGATACGAGCAGTACTTC | CASSYSRGGRGHIPRYEQYF | TRBJ2-7 | - | - | TRBV6-2/TRBV6-3
TGCGCCAGCAGCTTGGAAGGGTGGGCAGAGCTCCAAGAGACCCAGTACTTC | CASSLEGWAELQETQYF | TRBJ2-5 | - | - | TRBV5-1
TGCAGTGCTAGAGTAGAATATGGGAAGGAGACCCAGTACTTC | CSARVEYGKETQYF | TRBJ2-5 | - | once | TRBV20-1
TGTGCCAGCAGCTTGGACGGATATCCGTACGAGCAGTACTTC | CASSLDGYPYEQYF | TRBJ2-7 | - | - | TRBV7-9
TGTGCCAGCAGTTCTCCCGGTACGACTAGCGGGGTTTACGAGCAGTACTTC | CASSSPGTTSGVYEQYF | TRBJ2-7 | TRBD2 | - | TRBV28
TGCAGTGCTACGGGCGGGGGGATGGGAGAGACCCAGTACTTC | CSATGGGMGETQYF | TRBJ2-5 | TRBD2 | - | TRBV20-1
TGTGCCACCACGAGGGGGGGACGACAGCCCCAGCATTTT | CATTRGGRQPQHF | TRBJ1-5 | - | - | TRBV19
TGTGCCAGTGGACTGGGGGGGGCAGGTGAAAAACTGTTTTTT | CASGLGGAGEKLFF | TRBJ1-4 | - | - | TRBV6-5